One and the same sample provided the 23 T cell receptor beta chains below, sequenced in a study of blood T cell repertoires in COVID-19. Profiling relied on immunoSEQ multiplex PCR, and the TCRdb table lists in-frame clones only, not all of them. The sample yields about 470,000 clones, 75% to 90% seen once. The specimen was PBMCs or T cells enriched from blood (not recorded which). The receptors derive from a woman aged 18-30 years who had recovered from COVID-19.

V is TRBV10-3 and J is TRBJ2-3; TRBD1 is a possible D gene (6 bases). CDR1 ENHRY and CDR2 SYGVKD come from the germline V gene. The CDR3 runs 11 residues. V was pared by 4 bases and J by 8 bases, with 7 bases between. This CDR3 is CAISVGGTQYF. The CDR3 nucleotides are TGTGCCATCAGTGTAGGGGGTACGCAGTATTTT.

CDR3 sequence reads: CASSYGQGEGGYTF. The CDR3 DNA is TGTGCCAGCAGCTACGGACAGGGGGAGGGTGGCTACACCTTC. V is TRBV9 and J is TRBJ1-2, with 10 nucleotides matching TRBD1. This CDR3 comprises 14 residues. Unmatched junction bases numbered 7, after V lost 4 bases and J lost 7 bases. Per the germline V gene, CDR1 is SGDLS and CDR2 is YYNGEE.

The chain recombines TRBV18 with TRBJ1-1; 8 nucleotides align to TRBD1. CDR1 and CDR2 (germline): KGHSH, LQKENI. The CDR3 is 12 amino acids. Trimming took 2 bases from V and 10 from J; bases not matched to a gene: 3. CDR3 in amino acids: CASSPVTGGAFF. CDR3 coding DNA: TGTGCCAGCTCACCAGTTACAGGGGGAGCTTTCTTT.

This chain joins TRBV2 and TRBJ1-3; TRBD1 agrees at 8 bases. Germline V CDR1 and CDR2: SNHLY, FYNNEI. Trimming at V came to 8 bases and at J to 4 bases, leaving 7 bases not matched to a gene. The CDR3 extends over 14 amino acids. The DNA for the CDR3 is TGTGCCAGCTCAGGACAGGGCTCAGGAAACACCATATATTTT. Translation: CASSGQGSGNTIYF.

The count of this clone is one. The chain couples TRBV25-1 to TRBJ2-1; D might be TRBD2 (5 bases). Looked up from germline, CDR1 is MGHDK and CDR2 is SYGVNS. CDR3 length: 16 amino acids. V lost 1 base, J lost 2 bases, and 12 bases lay in between. This CDR3 reads CASSEWAGATYNEQFF. In DNA, the CDR3 is TGTGCCAGCAGTGAATGGGCGGGCGCAACCTACAATGAGCAGTTCTTC.

The V call is TRBV10-3, the J call TRBJ1-1; 7 bases fit TRBD1. Germline assignment: CDR1 ENHRY and CDR2 SYGVKD. The CDR3 is 15 amino acids. The V segment lost 10 bases and the J segment 1 base; nucleotides outside the gene matches: 12. The CDR3 DNA follows: TGTGCCACCGAGCCCGGACAGGAGGAGAACACTGAAGCTTTCTTT. This encodes CATEPGQEENTEAFF.

This clone was picked up a small number of times. The chain carries TRBV4-1 and TRBJ1-2; TRBD1 agrees at 8 bases. The junction had 8 bases not matched to a gene; V was cut back by 1 base and J by 4 bases. CDR1 MGHRA and CDR2 YSYEKL come from the germline V gene. This CDR3 is built from 16 residues. The CDR3 DNA is TGCGCCAGCAGCCAAGGCCGGACAGGGCCCTTCTATGGCTACACCTTC. Amino acid sequence: CASSQGRTGPFYGYTF.

The chain is built from TRBV7-9 and TRBJ2-1; 7 bases are a match to TRBD2. V shed 4 bases, J shed 4 bases, and the junction held 10 bases outside the gene matches. Germline CDR1 SEHNR, CDR2 FQNEAQ (reference sequence). The CDR3 runs to 16 residues. The CDR3 loop reads CASSSVSGTSYNEQFF. The CDR3 DNA reads as TGTGCCAGCAGCTCCGTCAGCGGGACGTCGTACAATGAGCAGTTCTTC.

The J gene is TRBJ1-5, the V gene TRBV28, with 8 bases fitting TRBD1. The V gene end was trimmed by 6 bases and the J gene end by 6 bases; junction bases not matched to a gene: 7. The CDR3 loop spans 14 amino acids. Germline CDR1 MDHEN, CDR2 SYDVKM. CDR3 sequence: CASSFRGQGQPQHF. DNA for the CDR3: TGTGCCAGCAGCTTCAGGGGGCAGGGTCAGCCCCAGCATTTT.

CDR3 protein: CASSQDRSSPQLHF. The CDR3 DNA reads as TGTGCCAGCAGCCAAGATCGCTCGAGTCCTCAACTCCACTTT. The rearrangement joins TRBV4-2 to TRBJ1-6; D is undetermined. Germline V gives CDR1 LGHNA, CDR2 YNFKEQ. The CDR3 loop spans 14 amino acids. V was shortened by 0 bases and J by 16 bases, with 16 bases between the two germline ends.

This clone was counted a single time. This chain links TRBV25-1 with TRBJ1-4; D is undetermined. The CDR3 has 16 amino acids. The V gene lost 1 base and the J gene lost 7 bases, with 16 bases spanning the gap. CDR1 is MGHDK and CDR2 is SYGVNS in the germline V gene. The CDR3 nucleotides read TGTGCCAGCAGTGAATTTGAGGGCGGATCAGGTGAAAAACTGTTTTTT. It encodes CASSEFEGGSGEKLFF.

The V and J genes are TRBV7-9 and TRBJ2-7; 8 positions agree with TRBD1. The CDR3 runs 15 residues. V lost 5 bases, J lost 3 bases, and 9 bases stayed unmatched. CDR1 is SEHNR, CDR2 FQNEAQ, per germline (reference sequence). The CDR3: CASSLADRGNYEQYF. The CDR3 DNA follows: TGTGCCAGCAGCCTTGCAGACAGGGGAAACTACGAGCAGTACTTC.

The gene calls are TRBV13 and TRBJ1-1, with unresolved D. This CDR3 is 17 amino acids long. Germline assignment: CDR1 PRHDT and CDR2 FYEKMQ (reference sequence). Trimming pared 5 bases from V and 4 bases from J, leaving 23 bases between. In DNA, the CDR3 is TGTGCCAGCAGCCGACGACCGGACTCGTCGGAGAGCACTGAAGCTTTCTTT. Its translation is CASSRRPDSSESTEAFF.

V gene TRBV30 combines with J gene TRBJ1-4; D is unresolved. Per the germline V gene, CDR1 is GTSNPN and CDR2 is SVGIG (reference sequence). The V gene lost 0 bases and the J gene lost 7 bases, with 9 bases spanning the gap. There are 13 residues in the CDR3. CDR3 DNA sequence: TGTGCCTGGAGTGTAAATTTAGTTGAAAAACTGTTTTTT. It specifies CAWSVNLVEKLFF.

The rearrangement uses TRBV5-1 and TRBJ2-4, with D possibly matching TRBD1 (6 bases). Trimming left V 8 bases short and J 5 bases short, with 14 bases between. The germline gives CDR1 SGHRS, CDR2 YFSETQ. The CDR3 loop spans 13 amino acids. As DNA, the CDR3 is TGCGCCAGTAACCGGGACACCGAAAACATTCAGTACTTC. Protein: CASNRDTENIQYF.

The CDR3 sequence: CASSEGGGGNEQFF. DNA of the CDR3: TGCGCCAGCAGTGAAGGCGGGGGGGGAAATGAGCAGTTCTTC. This chain joins TRBV10-1 and TRBJ2-1, with 9 bases lining up with TRBD2. The germline V gene has CDR1 WNHNN and CDR2 SYGVQD (reference sequence). The CDR3 runs to 14 residues. Trimming cost V 3 bases and J 7 bases; bases outside gene matches: 4.

The gene calls are TRBV30 and TRBJ1-4; no reliable D call. The ends were cut back, 3 bases at V and 8 bases at J, with 16 bases in the middle. Per the germline V gene, CDR1 is GTSNPN and CDR2 is SVGIG (reference sequence). The CDR3 covers 14 residues. The CDR3 spells CAWSPAPSGEKLFF. The CDR3 nucleotides read TGTGCCTGGAGCCCTGCCCCCTCGGGGGAAAAACTGTTTTTT. Combining the CDR3 with reference TRBV30 and TRBJ1-4 gives the whole variable domain SQTIHQWPATLVQPVGSPLSLECTVEGTSNPNLYWYRQAAGRGLQLLFYSVGIGQISSEVPQNLSASRPQDRQFILSSKKLLLSDSGFYLCAWSPAPSGEKLFFGSGTQLSVL.

The V call is TRBV7-2, the J call TRBJ1-1, with D tentatively TRBD1 (5 bases). Germline CDR1 reads SGHTA; CDR2 reads FQGNSA. The V end lost 2 bases, the J end lost 4 bases, and 17 bases lay between the germline ends. CDR3 length: 16 residues. CDR3 DNA: TGTGCCAGCAGCTTATTCCCCAGGGTTCGCGGCACTGAAGCTTTCTTT. As protein: CASSLFPRVRGTEAFF.

The chain carries TRBV5-1 and TRBJ2-1, with 10 bases identical to TRBD2. With V trimmed by 1 base and J by 5 bases, 9 bases remained unmatched. Per the germline V gene, CDR1 is SGHRS and CDR2 is YFSETQ. The CDR3 runs 17 residues. The CDR3 nucleotides read TGCGCCAGCAGCTTGATTGTAACTAGCGGGGTAGACAATGAGCAGTTCTTC. Protein: CASSLIVTSGVDNEQFF.

The V and J genes are TRBV4-1 and TRBJ2-7; TRBD2 is a possible D gene (6 bases). CDR1 and CDR2 from the germline V gene are MGHRA and YSYEKL. V was shortened by 1 base and J by 5 bases, with 21 bases between the two germline ends. CDR3 length: 17 residues. The CDR3 nucleotides read TGCGCCAGCAGCCAAGGAACAGCCCTGGGACTCGGGCACGAGCAGTACTTC. This translates into CASSQGTALGLGHEQYF.

The J gene is TRBJ2-7, the V gene TRBV18; 9 bases are a match to TRBD1. Trimming at V came to 8 bases and at J to 1 base, leaving 6 bases not matched to a gene. CDR1 is KGHSH and CDR2 is LQKENI in the germline V gene. This CDR3 has 14 amino acids. The CDR3 nucleotides are TGTGCCAGCGCGCCGGGACAGGGTTCCTACGAGCAGTACTTC. Its protein is CASAPGQGSYEQYF.

The rearrangement uses TRBV3-1 (or the pseudogene TRBV3-2) and TRBJ2-5; D uncertain. V was clipped by 7 bases and J by 1 base, with 13 bases between them. Germline CDR1 LGHDT, CDR2 YNNKEL (reference sequence). This CDR3 has 14 amino acids. The CDR3 DNA reads TGTGCCAGCACCTCTTTACAGTCCCAAGAGACCCAGTACTTC. It codes for CASTSLQSQETQYF.

The rearrangement uses TRBV18 and TRBJ1-1; 10 nucleotides align to TRBD1. CDR1 and CDR2 from the germline V gene are KGHSH and LQKENI. With V trimmed by 3 bases and J by 1 base, 8 bases remained unmatched. CDR3 size: 17 residues. The CDR3 is CASSPRGQGSKNTEAFF. The CDR3 DNA reads TGTGCCAGCTCACCTCGGGGACAGGGGTCCAAGAACACTGAAGCTTTCTTT.